This T cell receptor (beta chain) stems from a study of T cell responses to AZD1222 COVID-19 vaccine. Concerning this clone itself: Its antigen is as yet unknown.

Only in-frame clones appear in the TCRdb table, and some are missing; sequencing was by immunoSEQ multiplex PCR. The sample has about 150,000 clones; about 90% are singletons. Study-level findings and limits: Nearly half of spike-specific TCRs reportedly target unmutated variant regions. Regions 160-218 and 743-854 dominated among vaccine-associated CD4 TCRs spanning spike. Increases in Spike-specific TCR breadth and depth were seen after two AZD1222 doses.

Germline CDR1 reads SGDLS; CDR2 reads YYNGEE. CDR3 length: 15 residues. V was trimmed by 2 bases and J by 0 bases, leaving 6 bases between them. Recipients boosted at about 4 weeks or about 12 weeks are pooled. The clonotype was recovered from an adult who received the AZD1222 COVID-19 vaccine. The V and J genes are TRBV9 and TRBJ1-6; D is ambiguous. The specimen was peripheral blood, collected 28 days after the second AZD1222 dose. CDR3: CASSVSGSYNSPLHF. The CDR3 DNA follows: TGTGCCAGCAGCGTCTCAGGCTCCTATAATTCACCCCTCCACTTT.